The T cell receptor (beta chain) described here comes from a study of T cell responses to AZD1222 COVID-19 vaccine. The overall study: Pooling was applied to second doses at about 4 or about 12 weeks. Study-wide findings and caveats: Rises in breadth and depth of Spike-specific TCRs came after two AZD1222 doses. The number of AZD1222 recipients seropositive at baseline was only five or six. The donor cohort was predominantly white British with a female majority, and clonal diversity may have been underestimated.

The CDR3 covers 19 residues. Germline CDR1 SGHTA, CDR2 FQGNSA. V was pared by 1 base and J by 4 bases, with 9 bases of the junction left unmatched. With respect to this clone: As yet, its antigen is unknown.

Assay: immunoSEQ multiplex PCR; the TCRdb copy retains only in-frame clones and omits some. The repertoire holds approximately 68,000 clones, with about nine tenths as singletons. V gene TRBV7-2 combines with J gene TRBJ2-2; 13 bases agree with TRBD2. Sequenced material: peripheral blood, taken on day 0 of AZD1222 vaccination. The sequence was collected from an adult in good health. The CDR3 DNA reads TGTGCCAGCAGCTTAGTACTAGCGGGAGGGGGTGTTAGCACCGGGGAGCTGTTTTTT. Its protein is CASSLVLAGGGVSTGELFF.